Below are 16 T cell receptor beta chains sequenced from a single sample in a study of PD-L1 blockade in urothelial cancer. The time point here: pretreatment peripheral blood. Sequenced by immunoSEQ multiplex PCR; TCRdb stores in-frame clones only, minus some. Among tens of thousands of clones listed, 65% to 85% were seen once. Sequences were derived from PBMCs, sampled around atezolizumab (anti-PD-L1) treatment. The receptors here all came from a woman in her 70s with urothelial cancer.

The CDR3 region is CASSRGGSRQYF. The CDR3 DNA reads TGTGCCAGCAGTAGGGGGGGTTCGCGGCAGTACTTC. The chain couples TRBV28 to TRBJ2-7; TRBD2 is a possible D gene (7 bases). The CDR3 length is 12 residues. The V gene lost 5 bases and the J gene lost 9 bases, with 14 bases spanning the gap. CDR1 is MDHEN, CDR2 SYDVKM, per germline.

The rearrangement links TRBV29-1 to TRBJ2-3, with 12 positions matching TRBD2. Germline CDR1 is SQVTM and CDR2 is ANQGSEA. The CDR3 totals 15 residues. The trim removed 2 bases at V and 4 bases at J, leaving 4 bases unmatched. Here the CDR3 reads CSVERTSGVADTQYF. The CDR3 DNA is TGCAGCGTTGAACGGACTAGCGGGGTTGCAGATACGCAGTATTTT.

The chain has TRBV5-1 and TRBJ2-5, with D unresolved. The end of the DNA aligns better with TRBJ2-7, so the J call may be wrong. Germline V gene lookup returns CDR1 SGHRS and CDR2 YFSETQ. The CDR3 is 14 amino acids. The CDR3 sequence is CASSLAGQDYEQYF. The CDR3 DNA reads TGCGCCAGCAGCTTGGCCGGGCAGGACTACGAGCAGTACTTC.

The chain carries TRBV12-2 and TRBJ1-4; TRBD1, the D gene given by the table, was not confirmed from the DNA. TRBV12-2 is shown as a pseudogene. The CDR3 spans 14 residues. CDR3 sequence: CASRLARDNEKLFF. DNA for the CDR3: TGTGCAAGTCGCTTAGCCAGGGATAATGAAAAACTGTTTTTT.

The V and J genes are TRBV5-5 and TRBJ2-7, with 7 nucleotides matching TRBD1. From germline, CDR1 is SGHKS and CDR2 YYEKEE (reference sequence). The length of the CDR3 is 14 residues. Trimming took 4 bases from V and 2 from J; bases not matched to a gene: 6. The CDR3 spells CASSRETGPYEQYF. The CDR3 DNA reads TGTGCCAGCAGCAGAGAGACAGGGCCCTACGAGCAGTACTTC.

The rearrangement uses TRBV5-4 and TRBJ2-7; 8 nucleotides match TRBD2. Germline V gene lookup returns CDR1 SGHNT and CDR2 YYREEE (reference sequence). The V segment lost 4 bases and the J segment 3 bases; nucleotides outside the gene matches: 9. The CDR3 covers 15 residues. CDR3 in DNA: TGTGCCAGCAGCCCTGGCGGGGGGCGCAGCTACGAGCAGTACTTC. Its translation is CASSPGGGRSYEQYF.

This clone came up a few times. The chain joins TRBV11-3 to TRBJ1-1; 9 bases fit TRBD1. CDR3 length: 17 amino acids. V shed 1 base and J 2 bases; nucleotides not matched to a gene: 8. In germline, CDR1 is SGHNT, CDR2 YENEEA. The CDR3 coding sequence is TGTGCCAGCAGCTTAGGGGGGACAGGGAGTGGAAACACTGAAGCTTTCTTT. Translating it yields CASSLGGTGSGNTEAFF.

Here the CDR3 DNA reads TGTGCCAGCAGCAGGACAGGGGGATACACCGGGGAGCTGTTTTTT. Translated: CASSRTGGYTGELFF. The chain links TRBV6-1 to TRBJ2-2, with TRBD1 matching over 10 bases. CDR3 length: 15 amino acids. Germline trimming cut 6 bases from V and 3 bases from J; bases unmatched to any gene: 4. Per the germline V gene, CDR1 is MNHNS and CDR2 is SASEGT.

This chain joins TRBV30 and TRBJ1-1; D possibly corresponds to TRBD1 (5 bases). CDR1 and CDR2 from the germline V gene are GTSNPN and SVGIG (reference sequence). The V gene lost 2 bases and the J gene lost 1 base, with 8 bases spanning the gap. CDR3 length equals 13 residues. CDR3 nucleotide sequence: TGTGCCTGGAGTCGGGGGTCGAACACTGAAGCTTTCTTT. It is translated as CAWSRGSNTEAFF.

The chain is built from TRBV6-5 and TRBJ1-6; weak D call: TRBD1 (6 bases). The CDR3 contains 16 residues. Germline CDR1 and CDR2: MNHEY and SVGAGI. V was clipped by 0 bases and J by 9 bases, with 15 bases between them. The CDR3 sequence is CASSYSVPGVGSPLHF. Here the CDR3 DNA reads TGTGCCAGCAGTTACTCTGTCCCAGGGGTCGGTTCACCCCTCCACTTT.

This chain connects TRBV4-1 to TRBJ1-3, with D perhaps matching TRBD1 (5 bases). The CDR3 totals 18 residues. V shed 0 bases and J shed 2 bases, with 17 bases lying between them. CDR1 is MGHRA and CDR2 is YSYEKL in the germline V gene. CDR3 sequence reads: CASSQEEQGLVPGNTIYF. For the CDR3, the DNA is TGCGCCAGCAGCCAAGAGGAGCAGGGTCTTGTGCCTGGAAACACCATATATTTT.

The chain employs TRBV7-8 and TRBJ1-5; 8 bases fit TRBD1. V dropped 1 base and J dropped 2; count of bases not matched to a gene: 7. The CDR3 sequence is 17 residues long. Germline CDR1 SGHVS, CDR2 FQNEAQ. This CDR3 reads CASSLGQGARGNQPQHF. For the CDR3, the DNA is TGTGCCAGCAGCTTAGGCCAGGGGGCGAGGGGCAATCAGCCCCAGCATTTT. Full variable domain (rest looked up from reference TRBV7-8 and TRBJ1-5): GAGVSQSPRYKVAKRGQDVALRCDPISGHVSLFWYQQALGQGPEFLTYFQNEAQLDKSGLPSDRFFAERPEGSVSTLKIQRTQQEDSAVYLCASSLGQGARGNQPQHFGDGTRLSIL.

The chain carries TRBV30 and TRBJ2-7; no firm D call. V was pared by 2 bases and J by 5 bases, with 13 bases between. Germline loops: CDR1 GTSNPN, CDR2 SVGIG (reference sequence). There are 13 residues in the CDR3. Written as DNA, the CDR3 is TGTGCCTGGAGTTTGAGGAGAAAAGACGAGCAGTACTTC. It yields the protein CAWSLRRKDEQYF.

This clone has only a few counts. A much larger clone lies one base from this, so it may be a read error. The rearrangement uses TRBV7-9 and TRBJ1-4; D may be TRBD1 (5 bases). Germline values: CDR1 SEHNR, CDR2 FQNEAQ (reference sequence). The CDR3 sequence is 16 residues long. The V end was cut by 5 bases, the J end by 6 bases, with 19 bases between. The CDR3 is CASSPPTQEPHEKLFF. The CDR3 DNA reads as TGTGCCAGCAGCCCCCCCACACAGGAGCCCCATGAAAAACTGTTTTTT.

The CDR3 reads CASSPQGISGNTIYF. CDR3 DNA sequence: TGTGCCAGCTCACCCCAGGGGATCTCTGGAAACACCATATATTTT. The V and J genes are TRBV18 and TRBJ1-3; TRBD1 might be the D (6 bases). Trimming cost V 3 bases and J 0 bases, with 9 bases left between them. The CDR3 sequence is 15 residues long. Per the germline V gene, CDR1 is KGHSH and CDR2 is LQKENI.

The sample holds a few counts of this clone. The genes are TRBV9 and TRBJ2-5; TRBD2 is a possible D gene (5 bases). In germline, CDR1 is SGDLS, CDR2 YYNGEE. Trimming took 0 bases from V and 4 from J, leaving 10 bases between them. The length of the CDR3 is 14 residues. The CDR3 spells CASSVAVGGETQYF. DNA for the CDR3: TGTGCCAGCAGCGTAGCGGTAGGAGGAGAGACCCAGTACTTC. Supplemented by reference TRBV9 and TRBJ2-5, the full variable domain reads DSGVTQTPKHLITATGQRVTLRCSPRSGDLSVYWYQQSLDQGLQFLIQYYNGEERAKGNILERFSAQQFPDLHSELNLSSLELGDSALYFCASSVAVGGETQYFGPGTRLLVL.